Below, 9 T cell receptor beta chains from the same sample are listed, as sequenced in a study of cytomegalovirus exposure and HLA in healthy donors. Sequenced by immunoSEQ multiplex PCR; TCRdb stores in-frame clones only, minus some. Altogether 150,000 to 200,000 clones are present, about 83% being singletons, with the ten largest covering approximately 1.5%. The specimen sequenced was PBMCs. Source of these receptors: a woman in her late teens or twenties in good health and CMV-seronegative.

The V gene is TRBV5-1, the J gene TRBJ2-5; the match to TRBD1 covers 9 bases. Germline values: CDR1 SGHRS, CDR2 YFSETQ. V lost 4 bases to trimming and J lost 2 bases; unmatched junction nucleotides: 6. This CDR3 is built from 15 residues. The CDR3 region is CASSPNRGPQETQYF. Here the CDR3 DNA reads TGCGCCAGCAGCCCCAACAGGGGGCCACAAGAGACCCAGTACTTC.

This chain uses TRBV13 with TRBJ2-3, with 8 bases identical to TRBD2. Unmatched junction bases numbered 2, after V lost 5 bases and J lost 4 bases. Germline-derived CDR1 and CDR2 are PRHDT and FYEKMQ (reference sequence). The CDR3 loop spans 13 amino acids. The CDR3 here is CASSPAGADTQYF. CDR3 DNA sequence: TGTGCCAGCAGCCCAGCGGGGGCAGATACGCAGTATTTT.

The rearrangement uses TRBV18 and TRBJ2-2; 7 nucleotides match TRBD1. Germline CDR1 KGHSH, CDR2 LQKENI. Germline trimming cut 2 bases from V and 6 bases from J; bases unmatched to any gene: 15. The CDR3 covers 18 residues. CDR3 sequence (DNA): TGTGCCAGCTCACCATCCCCGACAGGGTTCGAGAAGGCCGGGGAGCTGTTTTTT. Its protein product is CASSPSPTGFEKAGELFF.

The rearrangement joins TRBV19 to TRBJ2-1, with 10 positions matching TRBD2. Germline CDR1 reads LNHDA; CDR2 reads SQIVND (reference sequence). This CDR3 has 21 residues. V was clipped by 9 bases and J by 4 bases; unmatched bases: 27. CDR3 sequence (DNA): TGTGCCAGCAAACTCGGGGTCATAAATGGGGCTAGCGGGAGTATGTACAATGAGCAGTTCTTC. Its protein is CASKLGVINGASGSMYNEQFF. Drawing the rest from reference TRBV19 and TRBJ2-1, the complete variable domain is DGGITQSPKYLFRKEGQNVTLSCEQNLNHDAMYWYRQDPGQGLRLIYYSQIVNDFQKGDIAEGYSVSREKKESFPLTVTSAQKNPTAFYLCASKLGVINGASGSMYNEQFFGPGTRLTVL.

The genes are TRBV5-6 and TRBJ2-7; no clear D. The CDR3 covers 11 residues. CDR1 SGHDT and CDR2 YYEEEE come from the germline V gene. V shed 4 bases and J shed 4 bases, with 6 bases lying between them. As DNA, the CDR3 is TGTGCCAGCAGCCGTCGTTACGAGCAGTACTTC. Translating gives CASSRRYEQYF.

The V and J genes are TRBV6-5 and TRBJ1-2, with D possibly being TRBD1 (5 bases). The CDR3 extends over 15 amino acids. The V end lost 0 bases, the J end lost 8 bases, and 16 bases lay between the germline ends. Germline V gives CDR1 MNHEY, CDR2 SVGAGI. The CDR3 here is CASSYSSRAAGGYTF. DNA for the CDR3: TGTGCCAGCAGTTACTCATCCAGGGCCGCTGGCGGCTACACCTTC.

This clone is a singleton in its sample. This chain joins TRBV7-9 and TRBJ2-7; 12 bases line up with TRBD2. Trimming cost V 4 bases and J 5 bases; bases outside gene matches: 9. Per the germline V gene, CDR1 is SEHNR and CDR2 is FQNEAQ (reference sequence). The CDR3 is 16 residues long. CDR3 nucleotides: TGTGCCAGCAGCTCCCGCCGACTAGCGGGAGACCACGAGCAGTACTTC. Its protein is CASSSRRLAGDHEQYF.

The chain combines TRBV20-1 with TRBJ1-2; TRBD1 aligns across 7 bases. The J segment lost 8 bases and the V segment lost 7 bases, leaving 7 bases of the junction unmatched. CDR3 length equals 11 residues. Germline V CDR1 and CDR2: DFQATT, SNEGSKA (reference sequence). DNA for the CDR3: TGCAGTGGGAGGGGGCAAGAGGGCTACACCTTC. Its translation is CSGRGQEGYTF.

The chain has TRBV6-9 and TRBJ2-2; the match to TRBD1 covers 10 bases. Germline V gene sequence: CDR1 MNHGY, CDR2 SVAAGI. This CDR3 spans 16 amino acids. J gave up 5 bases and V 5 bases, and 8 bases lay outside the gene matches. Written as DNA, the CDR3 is TGTGCCAGCAGTCCAAATCCGGACAGGGGGACCGGGGAGCTGTTTTTT. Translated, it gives CASSPNPDRGTGELFF.